This T cell receptor beta chain was observed in a study of blood T cell repertoires in COVID-19 (dated by TCRdb to about 2020). About the study as a whole: Samples from collaborators originated in the United States, Italy and Spain and spanned both the acute and convalescent phases of COVID-19. The material from the prospective study consisted of cDNA or gDNA derived from T cells, B-cell-depleted T cells, or PBMCs. The dataset comprised deeply sampled blood TCRbeta repertoires from subjects exposed to, actively infected with, or recovered from COVID-19. The repertoires were released in a freely available public database intended as a resource for research on the immune response to SARS-CoV-2. Samples were obtained from the ongoing ImmuneRACE study (first 160 participants) and from 1,254 subjects provided by 6 global collaborators. Sample metadata almost always included a de-identified subject ID, COVID-19 status, age in years and sex. Where HLA class I and class II types were available, the types were taken from metadata supplied by the sample provider, not from assay-based typing. Beyond this particular receptor, the publication reports: Clinical and demographic metadata were provided uncurated, with the amount varying by source and participant.

Collaborating institutions collected whole blood in K2EDTA tubes following their own protocols. For TCRbeta analysis, collaborators shipped samples in one of three forms: frozen whole blood, isolated PBMCs, or DNA extracted from either of those sample types. TCRbeta CDR3 regions were amplified from genomic DNA by means of the immunoSEQ Assay, a bias-controlled multiplex PCR. The authors' analysis ran thus. Nucleated cell counts per sample were estimated from amplification of reference gene primers within the assay. To quantify the absolute abundance of each unique TCRbeta CDR3 rearrangement, sequence reads were collapsed and filtered. For each sample, productive Simpson clonality was calculated as the square root of Simpson's diversity index across productive rearrangements. As stored in TCRdb, this immuneACCESS dataset retains in-frame rearrangements with V and J assigned. A fraction of the clones does not appear; measured against another copy, unresolved V genes explain less than half of the discrepancy, and the remainder lacks a known reason. Clone size and the V and J calls come from that table; the DNA yielded D and trimming. Within this sample are fewer than 120,000 clones, with 75% to 85% of them counted one time only. The ten largest account for 15% to 20% of the sample.

Remarks on this clone: The antigen it binds to is not known. Base qualities are missing; no much larger clone stands one base away.

The receptor's source is a woman aged 55-69 years with acute or convalescent COVID-19. Sample: peripheral blood.

The CDR3 reads CSVWRTGSTEAFF. In nucleotide form, the sequence is TGCAGCGTCTGGAGGACAGGGAGCACTGAAGCTTTCTTT. The chain employs TRBV29-1 and TRBJ1-1; 8 bases in between match TRBD1. Looking up the germline V gene yields CDR1 SQVTM and CDR2 ANQGSEA. Here V drops 6 bases and J drops 4 bases, and the junction holds 7 bases not matched to any gene. Spanning cysteine to phenylalanine, the CDR3 consists of 13 amino acids. The kept DNA is CDR3 alone, 39 bases in frame from the first base.